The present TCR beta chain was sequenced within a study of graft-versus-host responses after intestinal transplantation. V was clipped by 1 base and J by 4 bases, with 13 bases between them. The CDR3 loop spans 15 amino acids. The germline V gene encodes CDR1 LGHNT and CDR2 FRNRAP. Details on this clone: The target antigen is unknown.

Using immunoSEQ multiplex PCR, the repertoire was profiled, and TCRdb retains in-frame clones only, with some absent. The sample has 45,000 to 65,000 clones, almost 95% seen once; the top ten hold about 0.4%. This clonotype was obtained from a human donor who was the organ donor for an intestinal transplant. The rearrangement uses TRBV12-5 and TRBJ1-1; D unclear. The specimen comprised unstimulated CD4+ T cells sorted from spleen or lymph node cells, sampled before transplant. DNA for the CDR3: TGTGCTAGTGGTTTGGACTCCCTGACTCTCACTGAAGCTTTCTTT. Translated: CASGLDSLTLTEAFF.